The clone carrying this TCR beta chain was counted a few times. Its antigen is currently unknown. The data were taken from a study of Graves' ophthalmopathy and Graves' hyperthyroidism. Findings of the study overall: With more than 60% sensitivity and roughly 72% specificity, the model predicted ophthalmopathy progression. In blood appeared most of the expanded thyroid clonotypes whose frequency exceeded 0.001.

Aged 18 to 65, hyperthyroidism patients had been newly diagnosed, with under 2 months' duration. Other autoimmune diseases, uncontrolled infections, pregnancy and lactation each led to patient exclusion. V lost 6 bases to trimming and J lost 0 bases, with 9 bases between them. CDR3 length: 13 amino acids. The TCR beta CDR3 regions underwent amplification from RNA transcripts. HTBI primers served in a first-round RT-PCR, which a second-round multiplex PCR followed. TCRdb re-called the multiplex PCR reads with MiXCR, one entry per CDR3 protein. The top ten hold more than 5.5% of the sample, which has hundreds of thousands of distinct CDR3 sequences, about 24% seen once.

Sequences were obtained from peripheral blood. This receptor was taken from a woman in her late teens or twenties with stable Graves' hyperthyroidism. Some clones in this sample may be carry-over from other donors' samples. This chain joins TRBV12-3 or TRBV12-4 and TRBJ2-7; no clear D gene. The CDR3 DNA reads TGTGCCAGCAGCTGGGCCCGCTCCTACGAGCAGTACTTC. Protein sequence: CASSWARSYEQYF.